This TCR beta chain was sequenced for a study of OX40 agonist ivuxolimab in advanced cancers. About the study: At about 81% male, the cohort had a mean age of about 60 years, ranging from about 20 to 79. Roughly two fifths of patients had received prior checkpoint inhibitor therapy.

Study-wide points: By week 6 at 0.1 to 3.0 mg/kg, blood CD4+ and CD8+ T cells had expanded clonally.

Only in-frame clones appear in the TCRdb table, and some are missing; sequencing was by immunoSEQ multiplex PCR. This sample has approximately 14,000 clones, with about 90% found just once. This clone was detected a few times. No antigen is known for it. The sample carries other DNA sequences with the same CDR3. This receptor was identified in an adult with an advanced solid tumor such as melanoma, head and neck, liver or kidney cancer. The specimen was CD4+ or CD8+ T cells sorted from blood, collected in a trial of the OX40 agonist ivuxolimab.

The CDR3 loop reads CASSLVDPSYNEQFF. In DNA, the CDR3 is TGCGCCAGCAGCTTGGTAGATCCCTCCTACAATGAGCAGTTCTTC. The chain recombines TRBV5-1 with TRBJ2-1, with D unclear. V shed 0 bases and J shed 0 bases, with 7 bases lying between them. Germline CDR1 SGHRS, CDR2 YFSETQ. CDR3 length: 15 amino acids.